This T cell receptor (beta chain) was retrieved from a study of PD-1 blockade in classical Hodgkin lymphoma. The table came from immunoSEQ multiplex PCR; TCRdb's copy has only in-frame clones and leaves some out. The table has fewer than 25,000 clones, over 80% seen once. The CDR3 loop spans 15 amino acids. V lost 4 bases, J lost 3 bases, and 5 bases stayed unmatched. Germline V gives CDR1 MNHGY, CDR2 SVAAGI. This clone came up once. Time point: cycle 4 day 1 (C4D1), after more than five weeks of nivolumab. Exposure to brentuximab vedotin varied, and each patient had relapsed following autologous stem cell transplantation. Researchers used magnetic negative selection to pull out pure CD4+ T cells from thawed PBMCs.

The receptor was derived from a human donor with classical Hodgkin lymphoma. The rearrangement uses TRBV6-9 and TRBJ1-5; 8 bases agree with TRBD1. This specimen was CD4+ T cells from blood, taken before the fourth cycle of nivolumab. The CDR3 DNA sequence: TGTGCCAGCAGTTTCGGACAGGGCCCCAATCAGCCCCAGCATTTT. The encoded protein is CASSFGQGPNQPQHF.